The rows below give T cell receptor beta chains drawn from one sample of a study of T cell responses to AZD1222 COVID-19 vaccine. The protocol was immunoSEQ multiplex PCR, while the TCRdb copy is restricted to in-frame clones and leaves out a portion. The table shows around 100,000 clones, with around 87% occurring only once. Source: peripheral blood, taken 28 days after the second AZD1222 dose. Receptors originate from an adult who received the AZD1222 COVID-19 vaccine. Both conserved end residues are part of each CDR3. The order of the fields is J gene, clone size, V gene, D gene, CDR3 length, CDR3 DNA, CDR3 protein. A D gene is named only where the DNA matches it firmly. The size field is filled for only some rows; it gives once, few, many or a size class.

TRBJ2-7,NA,TRBV21-1,NA,14,TGTGCCAGCAGCAAACTGGAAAAAAAATACGAGCAGTACTTC,CASSKLEKKYEQYF
TRBJ1-5,NA,TRBV6-5,NA,14,TGTGCCAGCAGTAACGACAGTTCGTATCAGCCCCAGCATTTT,CASSNDSSYQPQHF
TRBJ2-7,few,TRBV13,TRBD1,16,TGTGCCAGCAGCCGTAATAGGGGACAGGGGGCGGTCGAGCAGTACTTC,CASSRNRGQGAVEQYF
TRBJ1-3,NA,TRBV7-9,NA,13,TGTGCCAGCAGCTTGGGGCAGGGAAACACCATATATTTT,CASSLGQGNTIYF
TRBJ1-1,NA,TRBV28,NA,16,TGTGCCAGCAGTCCCAACCGTTGGGGAAGGAACACTGAAGCTTTCTTT,CASSPNRWGRNTEAFF
TRBJ2-1,NA,TRBV7-2,NA,16,TGTGCCAGCAGCTTAGTAGGGTCAGACCGCCGCAATGAGCAGTTCTTC,CASSLVGSDRRNEQFF
TRBJ1-1,NA,TRBV19,NA,14,TGTGCCAGTAGTTCCCGGGGGGGCGGCACTGAAGCTTTCTTT,CASSSRGGGTEAFF
TRBJ1-5,NA,TRBV7-8,TRBD1,17,TGTGCCAGCAGGAAAACAGGGGCCTCGGCATCTGGTCAGCCCCAGCATTTT,CASRKTGASASGQPQHF
TRBJ2-7,NA,TRBV18,TRBD2,15,TGTGCCAGCTCACGCGGGAGGGACATCAGCTACGAGCAGTACTTC,CASSRGRDISYEQYF
TRBJ2-7,NA,TRBV6-5,NA,13,TGTGCCAGCAGTCCGGACCATTCCTACGAGCAGTACTTC,CASSPDHSYEQYF
TRBJ2-5,NA,TRBV30,NA,13,TGTGCCTGGAGCCGCTCAGGTAGAGAGACCCAGTACTTC,CAWSRSGRETQYF
TRBJ1-4,NA,TRBV7-9,NA,16,TGTGCCAGCAGCAGACCCGAGGGATCGACTAATGAAAAACTGTTTTTT,CASSRPEGSTNEKLFF
TRBJ2-2,NA,TRBV10-3,TRBD1,16,TGTGCCATCAGTGTTGTGGACAGGGCGAACACCGGGGAGCTGTTTTTT,CAISVVDRANTGELFF
TRBJ2-2,NA,TRBV28,NA,12,TGTGCCAGCAGTTTAAGGACCGGGGAGCTGTTTTTT,CASSLRTGELFF
TRBJ1-1,NA,TRBV6-4,NA,13,TGTGCCAGCAGAGAACAGGGAGACACTGAAGCTTTCTTT,CASREQGDTEAFF
TRBJ1-3,once,TRBV7-9,TRBD1,14,TGTGCCAGCAGCTTGACAGGGGGTGGAAACACCATATATTTT,CASSLTGGGNTIYF
TRBJ2-7,NA,TRBV6-1,TRBD1,15,TGTGCCAGCAGTGAAGCTCAGGGGGCTTTTTACGAGCAGTACTTC,CASSEAQGAFYEQYF
TRBJ1-6,NA,TRBV4-1,NA,16,TGCGCCAGCCGATTGCCGGGGAGCTCCTATAATTCACCCCTCCACTTT,CASRLPGSSYNSPLHF
TRBJ2-7,once,TRBV7-9,NA,13,TGTGCCAGCAGCTCGGGACATTCCTACGAGCAGTACTTC,CASSSGHSYEQYF
TRBJ1-2,NA,TRBV12-3/TRBV12-4,TRBD1,13,TGTGCCAGCAGTTCAGGGGGCCGGTATGGCTACACCTTC,CASSSGGRYGYTF
TRBJ2-7,NA,TRBV7-9,NA,12,TGTGCCAGCAGCTTATCCAGCTACGAGCAGTACTTC,CASSLSSYEQYF
TRBJ2-1,NA,TRBV11-2,TRBD1,14,TGTGCCAGCAGTATACAGGGGGGTATCAATGAGCAGTTCTTC,CASSIQGGINEQFF
TRBJ1-2,NA,TRBV4-2,TRBD1,14,TGTGCCAGCAGCCAAGCGACAGGGGGCTATGGCTACACCTTC,CASSQATGGYGYTF
TRBJ1-3,NA,TRBV4-3,NA,12,TGCGCCAGCAGCCATGATGGAGAACGGTTATATTTT,CASSHDGERLYF
TRBJ1-5,NA,TRBV7-8,NA,13,TGTGCCAGCAGCTTTCAGGGTGATCAGCCCCAGCATTTT,CASSFQGDQPQHF
TRBJ2-3,few,TRBV10-1,NA,15,TGCGCCAGCAGTGAGTCTGGAGCCTTGCAAGATACGCAGTATTTT,CASSESGALQDTQYF
TRBJ2-7,NA,TRBV7-6,TRBD1,16,TGTGCCAGCAGCAGGGCAGGGGGATATAGCTCCTACGAGCAGTACTTC,CASSRAGGYSSYEQYF
TRBJ1-5,few,TRBV27,TRBD1,15,TGTGCCAGCAGTTTAGGGACAGGGGCTGGTCAGCCCCAGCATTTT,CASSLGTGAGQPQHF
TRBJ1-6,NA,TRBV10-3,NA,15,TGTGCCATCAGTCGGGGGGAGGGCTATAATTCACCCCTCCACTTT,CAISRGEGYNSPLHF
TRBJ1-2,NA,TRBV11-2,NA,12,TGTGCCAGCAGCGAGAGCAACTATGGCTACACCTTC,CASSESNYGYTF
TRBJ2-2,NA,TRBV7-9,NA,12,TGTGCCAGCAGCCTCGGCACCGGGGAGCTGTTTTTT,CASSLGTGELFF
TRBJ1-1,NA,TRBV7-3,NA,17,TGTGCCAGCAGCTTATTATCTCCGGCTGTCCACCCCACTGAAGCTTTCTTT,CASSLLSPAVHPTEAFF
TRBJ2-1,NA,TRBV18,TRBD1,16,TGTGCCAGCTCACCAATTGGACAGGCCCCCTACAATGAGCAGTTCTTC,CASSPIGQAPYNEQFF
TRBJ1-1,NA,TRBV5-4,TRBD1,15,TGTGCCAGCAGCGCCCGGGGACAGGGGGACACTGAAGCTTTCTTT,CASSARGQGDTEAFF
TRBJ2-7,NA,TRBV30,NA,14,TGTGCCTGGAGTCCCTGGAGTACCTCCTACGAGCAGTACTTC,CAWSPWSTSYEQYF
TRBJ2-1,once,TRBV5-4,TRBD2,14,TGTGCCAGCAGCTGGGGCACTAGCGACAATGAGCAGTTCTTC,CASSWGTSDNEQFF
TRBJ1-1,NA,TRBV5-1,NA,16,TGCGCCAGCAGCTTGGAAATGTCCGCGGGGAACACTGAAGCTTTCTTT,CASSLEMSAGNTEAFF
TRBJ2-7,NA,TRBV6-1,TRBD2,16,TGTGCCAGCAGTGACCAATGGACTAGCGGGTTATACGAGCAGTACTTC,CASSDQWTSGLYEQYF
TRBJ1-5,NA,TRBV27,NA,17,TGTGCCAGCGGCCATGACGCATGGGGGAGAGACAATCAGCCCCAGCATTTT,CASGHDAWGRDNQPQHF
TRBJ1-4,NA,TRBV15,NA,15,TGTGCCACCAGCAGCACGGACGGCATTATAGAAAAACTGTTTTTT,CATSSTDGIIEKLFF
TRBJ1-6,NA,TRBV6-5,NA,13,TGTGCCAGCAGTCAGGTGGGGAATTCACCCCTCCACTTT,CASSQVGNSPLHF
TRBJ2-1,NA,TRBV28,TRBD2,14,TGTGCCAGCAGCCTAGGACTAGCGGGAGATGAGCAGTTCTTC,CASSLGLAGDEQFF
TRBJ1-5,NA,TRBV28,TRBD1,14,TGTGCCAGCAGCAACAGGGGGCATTTTCAGCCCCAGCATTTT,CASSNRGHFQPQHF
TRBJ1-5,once,TRBV2,NA,14,TGTGCCAGCAGTGAACTGCAGGGCGATCAGCCCCAGCATTTT,CASSELQGDQPQHF
TRBJ2-1,NA,TRBV27,NA,16,TGTGCCAGCAGTATGACCGACAGGTTCCCTTACAATGAGCAGTTCTTC,CASSMTDRFPYNEQFF
TRBJ1-2,once,TRBV19,NA,14,TGTGCCAGTAGTGCCCCGACAGCGAAAGACGGCTACACCTTC,CASSAPTAKDGYTF
TRBJ2-7,NA,TRBV7-2,TRBD2,15,TGTGCCAGCAGCTCAGAAGCGGGAGGCGGGTACGAGCAGTACTTC,CASSSEAGGGYEQYF
TRBJ1-5,NA,TRBV27,NA,13,TGTGCCAGCAGTTTATCTGTCAATCAGCCCCAGCATTTT,CASSLSVNQPQHF
TRBJ1-5,NA,TRBV10-3,NA,12,TGTGCCACCAGCCCAGGCAATCAGCCCCAGCATTTT,CATSPGNQPQHF
TRBJ2-7,NA,TRBV18,TRBD2,16,TGTGCCAGCTCACCACTGGGTTCAGCGGGGGCCTACGAGCAGTACTTC,CASSPLGSAGAYEQYF
TRBJ2-5,NA,TRBV3-1/TRBV3-2,TRBD2,15,TGTGCCAGCAGCGACCTCGGGACTAGCGAAGAGACCCAGTACTTC,CASSDLGTSEETQYF
TRBJ2-6,NA,TRBV27,NA,14,TGTGCCAGCAGTTTAAGATCTGGGGCCAACGTCCTGACTTTC,CASSLRSGANVLTF
TRBJ2-1,NA,TRBV7-9,TRBD2,16,TGTGCCAGCAGCCCCCAACTAGCGGGAGAGTATAGTGAGCAGTTCTTC,CASSPQLAGEYSEQFF
TRBJ2-2,NA,TRBV7-9,NA,15,TGTGCCAGCAGCTTAGTACGGGGATACACCGGGGAGCTGTTTTTT,CASSLVRGYTGELFF
TRBJ1-5,NA,TRBV4-2,TRBD1,17,TGTGCCAGCAGCCAAGATTGGTGGGGACAGGGCAATCAGCCCCAGCATTTT,CASSQDWWGQGNQPQHF
TRBJ1-6,NA,TRBV12-3/TRBV12-4,NA,12,TGTGCCAGCAGCAGGACAGCCTCACCCCTCCACTTT,CASSRTASPLHF
TRBJ1-3,NA,TRBV3-1/TRBV3-2,NA,15,TGTGCCAGCAGCCAAGTCAGGATCTCTGGAAACACCATATATTTT,CASSQVRISGNTIYF
TRBJ1-2,NA,TRBV5-1,TRBD1,12,TGCGCCAGCAGCTCGACAGGGACCGGCTACACCTTC,CASSSTGTGYTF
TRBJ2-1,NA,TRBV28,NA,14,TGTGCCAGCAGTTTGCGCGGCGTGCCTAATGAGCAGTTCTTC,CASSLRGVPNEQFF
TRBJ2-2,NA,TRBV19,TRBD1,16,TGTGCCAGTAGTTCCCGACAGGGACGCGGCACCGGGGAGCTGTTTTTT,CASSSRQGRGTGELFF